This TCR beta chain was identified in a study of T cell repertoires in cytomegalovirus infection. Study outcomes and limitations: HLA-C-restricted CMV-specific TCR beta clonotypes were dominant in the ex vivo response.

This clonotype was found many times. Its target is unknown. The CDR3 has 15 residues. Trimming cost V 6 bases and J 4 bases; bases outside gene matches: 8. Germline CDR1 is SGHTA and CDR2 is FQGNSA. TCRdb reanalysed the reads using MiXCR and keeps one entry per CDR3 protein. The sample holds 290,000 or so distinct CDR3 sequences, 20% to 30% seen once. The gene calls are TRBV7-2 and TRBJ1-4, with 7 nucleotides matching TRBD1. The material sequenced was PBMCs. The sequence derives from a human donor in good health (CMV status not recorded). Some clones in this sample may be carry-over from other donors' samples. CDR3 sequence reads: CASRRDRAFNEKLFF. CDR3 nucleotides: TGTGCCAGCAGACGCGACAGGGCCTTTAATGAAAAACTGTTTTTT. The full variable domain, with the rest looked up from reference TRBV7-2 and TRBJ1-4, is GAGVSQSPSNKVTEKGKDVELRCDPISGHTALYWYRQSLGQGLEFLIYFQGNSAPDKSGLPSDRFSAERTGGSVSTLTIQRTQQEDSAVYLCASRRDRAFNEKLFFGSGTQLSVL.